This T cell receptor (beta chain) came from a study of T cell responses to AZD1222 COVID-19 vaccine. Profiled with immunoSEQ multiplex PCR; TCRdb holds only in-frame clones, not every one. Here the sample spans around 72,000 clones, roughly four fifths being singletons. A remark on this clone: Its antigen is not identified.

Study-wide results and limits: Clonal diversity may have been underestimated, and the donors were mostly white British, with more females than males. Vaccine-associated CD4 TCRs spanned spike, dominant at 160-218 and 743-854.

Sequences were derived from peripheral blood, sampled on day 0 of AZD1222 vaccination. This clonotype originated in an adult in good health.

The CDR3 loop reads CASSLAVGGFGNTIYF. Written as DNA, the CDR3 is TGCGCCAGCAGCTTGGCCGTGGGGGGCTTTGGAAACACCATATATTTT. The V and J genes are TRBV5-1 and TRBJ1-3; D is possibly TRBD1 (6 bases). Germline loops: CDR1 SGHRS, CDR2 YFSETQ. V lost 0 bases, J lost 3 bases, and 13 bases lay in between. There are 16 residues in the CDR3.